This paragraph covers one T cell receptor beta chain sequence. This sample is drawn from a study of tumor T cells in aggressive B-cell lymphoma. Sequencing used immunoSEQ multiplex PCR; TCRdb keeps in-frame clones, though not all of them. The repertoire holds under 1,500 clones, around 92% seen once, with 4% to 5.5% in the top ten. This sequence was found in an adult with diffuse large B cell lymphoma. Specimen: tumor tissue.

CDR3 DNA: TGTGCCAGCAGCCAATTAGCCTACAATGAGCAGTTCTTC. This translates into CASSQLAYNEQFF. The J gene is TRBJ2-1, the V gene TRBV11-2; D remains ambiguous. The CDR3 sequence is 13 residues long. The V end lost 5 bases, the J end lost 2 bases, and 7 bases lay between the germline ends. The germline gives CDR1 SGHAT, CDR2 FQNNGV.